This T cell receptor (beta chain) came from a study of metastatic and nonmetastatic thyroid tumors. Study observations and caveats: Reported TCR beta diversity, measured in blood and tumor, was significantly higher for malignant thyroid tumors than for benign nodules.

Original handling: Researchers built a distant-metastasis classifier for papillary thyroid cancer that drew on CDR3 differences across clinicopathological groups. TCRdb reanalyzed the PCR reads with MiXCR. These V and J calls derive from TCRdb rather than the authors' analysis. The sample shows roughly 75,000 clones, roughly an eighth of them seen only once. Thyroid surgery had not been preceded by any treatment in any patient. This clone was counted a few times. Its specificity is not known. Other DNA variants within this sample encode the same CDR3. The material sequenced was tumor tissue. The TCR originated in a female donor with papillary thyroid cancer or a benign thyroid nodule (not recorded which). Some clones in this sample may be carry-over from other donors' samples.

This chain's CDR3 is CASSETGSSTDTQYF. DNA for the CDR3: TGTGCCAGCAGTGAAACAGGGTCCTCCACAGATACGCAGTATTTT. V and J are TRBV2 and TRBJ2-3; possibly TRBD1 for D (6 bases). V was clipped by 2 bases and J by 2 bases, with 11 bases between them. Germline V lookup: CDR1 SNHLY, CDR2 FYNNEI. The length of the CDR3 is 15 residues.